The T cell receptor beta chain under discussion was sequenced for a study of blood T cells in healthy people across ages (dated by TCRdb to 2015 to 2017). At the level of the whole study: In model experiments, roughly one uniquely barcoded TCR beta cDNA molecule per two T cells was captured by template switching. Using deep sequencing normalized with unique cDNA molecular identifiers, the study measured how TCR beta repertoire diversity changes with age. Donors were grouped into four age groups: young (average 16 years), middle-aged (around 39), aged (around 60) and long-lived (about 90). Using the same blood draw, the study looked at two additional independent replicas of 1 million unique cDNA reads for two donors, one aged 18 to 30 and the other aged 80 or older. The research as a whole found: As age increased, observed TCR beta diversity per million T cells dropped in a roughly linear way, and a significant reduction was already evident by age 40. Because the CMV infection status of the donors was unknown, age-related changes in expanded clonotypes may potentially have been confounded. Observed TCR beta diversity correlated strongly with the percentage of naive T cells measured by flow cytometry. Because profiling used bulk unsorted PBMCs, naive and antigen-experienced compartments could not be compared conclusively. Compared with the aged group, the long-lived group had more naive CD4+ T cells, fewer expanded clones and increased TCR diversity, suggesting age selection. Estimates of total diversity from one million sequenced T cells were regarded as lower bounds and underestimates.

The library was built by means of 5' RACE. The instrument was an Illumina HiSeq 2500. A second about 6 to 11 cycle PCR used a sample-barcoded 5' primer and a J-beta primer mix. A unique molecular identifier was introduced onto each TCR beta cDNA molecule by a template-switch 5' adaptor carrying 12 random nucleotides. Each sample yielded at least 3 million CDR3-containing paired-end reads. First-strand cDNA synthesis was performed from all RNA using the Mint cDNA synthesis kit, with priming by a TRBC-specific oligonucleotide. After uracil-DNA glycosylase treatment, a first 18-cycle PCR used universal primers M1SS and BC2_uni_R on all cDNA. As for the original processing: Normalization of each sample was performed by random selection of 1 million high-quality reads, each carrying a distinct molecular identifier. Reads sharing molecular identifiers were discarded rather than binned into consensus sequences. CDR3 identification, clonotype clustering and error correction used MiTCR with a Q25 quality threshold and the strictest error-elimination algorithm. A nonparametric unseen species model using Euler transformation provided a lower-bound estimate of total TCR beta diversity. The public reads were reprocessed in TCRdb via fastp at Q25 and MiXCR, keeping in-frame beta chains. All rows with the same CDR3 protein become a single entry with the most common DNA and genes. The V and J calls follow TCRdb's processing rather than the paper's. This sample holds approximately 780,000 distinct CDR3 sequences; more than 25% were observed only once. Approximately 2.9% of the sample belongs to the ten largest clones.

Donors were about 36 systemically healthy Caucasian individuals from Russia aged roughly 6 to 100 years. Around 9.9 milliliters of peripheral blood were collected from each donor into EDTA-treated Vacutainer tubes. Ficoll-Paque density-gradient centrifugation was used to isolate PBMCs, with at least 7 million obtained per sample. Trizol reagent was used to extract total RNA from PBMCs, with at least 5.5 micrograms per sample. For every donor, flow cytometry on a PBMC aliquot measured the percentage of naive CD45RAhigh/CD27high T cells. Concerning this clonotype itself: This clone's antigen is unknown. No base qualities exist here, and no much larger clone lies one base off it.

This same sample was also taken into another study, of T cells of mothers and their children. The second source states: Nine systemically healthy Caucasian individuals served as donors, namely three mothers together with their six children. cDNA synthesis used all of the extracted RNA, with around 1.5 ug of RNA in each 15 ul reaction. Sample barcodes and 2-4 random nucleotides were added via the M1S primer in the second PCR. Over 9.5 million TCR beta CDR3 reads were obtained for each mother, and approximately 3.2 million reads were obtained for each child. In both related and unrelated pairs, thymic selection shapes the output of TCR recombination in a similar way, with inherited differences having only a minor effect. Normalized repertoire overlap was always found to be slightly, but never significantly, higher in related mother-child pairs than in unrelated mother-child pairs. Persistent microchimeric T cell clones were not detected, at a sensitivity of approximately 100 clones per million clonotypes. The study used deep NGS to compare TCR beta repertoires of mothers and children, seeking features distinguishing related mother-child pairs from unrelated individuals. The mean age was approximately 41 +/- 4 years for the mothers and around 11 +/- 4 years for the children. After adapter ligation with NEBNext reagents, the libraries were sequenced on Illumina HiSeq 2000 with 100+100 nt paired-end reads. Mother and child libraries were prepared a month apart and sequenced in separate runs to prevent cross-contamination. For each donor, somewhere between 500,000 and 2,000,000 distinct TCR beta clonotypes were identified. Naive TCR beta clonotypes were estimated from low-frequency clonotypes matched to each donor's FACS-determined naive share, without sorting.

This sequence originates from a boy between 10 and 17 years old in good health. The source material was blood.

The CDR3 reads CASRKAGADTQYF. The nucleotide sequence is TGTGCCAGCAGAAAGGCGGGGGCGGATACGCAGTATTTT. The sequence joins TRBV4-2 to TRBJ2-3; possibly the D gene is TRBD2, per 7 matching bases. There are 13 amino acids in the CDR3, from cysteine to phenylalanine inclusive. CDR3 DNA only is kept here, 39 bases in frame from base 1. The germline V gene provides CDR1 LGHNA and CDR2 YNFKEQ. The junction carries 13 bases between V and J, which are trimmed by 6 bases and 6 bases respectively.